These 10 T cell receptor beta chains were all obtained from the same sample, sequenced in a study of memory CD8 T cells in hepatitis C reinfection (TCRdb year 2017). Read against the paper, the sample's time point label means: late/post reinfection, 12 to 24 weeks after detection. Sorted cells were sequenced directly ex vivo, without in vitro expansion prior to TCR sequencing. The protocol used for the library was the immunoSEQ multiplex PCR assay. TCRdb provides this immuneACCESS table in a form limited to in-frame rearrangements. Some clones are lacking; in checked studies, under half of them reflect an unresolved V gene, and why the rest are absent is not known. For this sample there are some 46,000 clones; approximately 89% appear just once. Together, the top ten hold 0.6% to 0.85% of the sample. Material: naive CD8+ T cells sorted from blood. The cell subset or site tag for this specimen amounts to: total naive CD8+CD45RO- T cells. Receptors originate from a man aged 18-30 years with hepatitis C virus infection.

This sequence joins TRBV9 and TRBJ2-2, with D tentatively TRBD2 (6 bases). The germline gives CDR1 SGDLS, CDR2 YYNGEE. V was shortened by 6 bases and J by 4 bases, with 13 bases between the two germline ends. This CDR3 has 14 residues. For the CDR3, the DNA is TGTGCCAGCAATGGGGGGAGCACCACCGGGGAGCTGTTTTTT. Translation: CASNGGSTTGELFF.

This clone was observed a single time. Written as DNA, the CDR3 is TGCGCCAGCAGCCTCTCATACCCGACAGGAGTCGGCTACACCTTC. This codes for CASSLSYPTGVGYTF. The chain uses TRBV4-1 and TRBJ1-2, with a possible D match to TRBD1 (6 bases). V dropped 4 bases and J dropped 8 bases, with 20 bases sitting between them. From germline, CDR1 is MGHRA and CDR2 YSYEKL. The CDR3 contains 15 residues.

This clone has just one count. The V and J genes are TRBV7-9 and TRBJ1-4; D possibly corresponds to TRBD1 (6 bases). Trimming removed 5 bases at V and 8 bases at J, with 21 bases between. This CDR3 contains 16 residues. CDR1 is SEHNR, CDR2 FQNEAQ, per germline (reference sequence). CDR3 loop: CASSPLLGGGIEKLFF. In DNA form, the CDR3 reads TGTGCCAGCAGCCCCTTATTGGGAGGGGGAATAGAAAAACTGTTTTTT.

The chain uses TRBV27 and TRBJ2-7; D perhaps matches TRBD1 (6 bases). V was trimmed by 1 base and J by 0 bases, leaving 7 bases between them. Germline CDR1 MNHEY, CDR2 SMNVEV (reference sequence). The CDR3 consists of 14 residues. The CDR3 reads CASSLWDTSYEQYF. DNA for the CDR3: TGTGCCAGCAGTTTATGGGACACCTCCTACGAGCAGTACTTC.

The chain is built from TRBV6-5 and TRBJ2-7; 7 bases match TRBD1. This CDR3 is 13 amino acids long. With 2 bases clipped from V and 6 bases from J, the junction kept 4 bases outside the gene matches. CDR1 and CDR2 (germline): MNHEY, SVGAGI. In DNA form, the CDR3 reads TGTGCCAGCAGTTACCCGACAGGGTCCGAGCAGTACTTC. This translates into CASSYPTGSEQYF.

This chain connects TRBV5-1 to TRBJ2-5, with 10 bases fitting TRBD2. CDR3 length: 15 amino acids. V trimming: 2 bases; J trimming: 5 bases; junction bases outside the gene matches: 6. From germline, CDR1 is SGHRS and CDR2 YFSETQ. The CDR3 here is CASSFSGRLVETQYF. CDR3 nucleotide sequence: TGCGCCAGCAGCTTTAGCGGGAGGTTGGTTGAGACCCAGTACTTC.

This chain connects TRBV19 to TRBJ2-1; D possibly corresponds to TRBD2 (6 bases). CDR3 length equals 16 residues. Germline CDR1 is LNHDA and CDR2 is SQIVND (reference sequence). V was cut by 1 base and J by 6 bases, with 16 bases left in between. Here the CDR3 reads CASSIASRGTFNEQFF. For the CDR3, the DNA is TGTGCCAGTAGTATAGCGAGTCGGGGGACGTTCAATGAGCAGTTCTTC.

Notes on this clone: The sample carries other DNA sequences with the same CDR3. The chain combines TRBV5-1 with TRBJ1-1; 7 bases match TRBD1. V lost 4 bases, J lost 1 base, and 7 bases stayed unmatched. Germline V gene data show CDR1 as SGHRS and CDR2 as YFSETQ. The length of the CDR3 is 15 residues. CDR3 sequence (DNA): TGCGCCAGCAGCGCACGACAGGGTGCGAACACTGAAGCTTTCTTT. It yields the protein CASSARQGANTEAFF. The full variable domain, rest sourced from reference TRBV5-1 and TRBJ1-1, is KAGVTQTPRYLIKTRGQQVTLSCSPISGHRSVSWYQQTPGQGLQFLFEYFSETQRNKGNFPGRFSGRQFSNSRSEMNVSTLELGDSALYLCASSARQGANTEAFFGQGTRLTVV.

This chain joins TRBV18 and TRBJ2-2; D is ambiguous. V was trimmed by 4 bases and J by 0 bases, leaving 9 bases between them. In germline, CDR1 is KGHSH, CDR2 LQKENI. The CDR3 has 15 residues. CDR3 loop: CASSRASSNTGELFF. The CDR3 DNA reads TGTGCCAGCTCACGTGCGAGCTCGAACACCGGGGAGCTGTTTTTT.

This chain links TRBV28 with TRBJ1-6; 8 bases are a match to TRBD1. This CDR3 has 14 amino acids. V lost 4 bases to trimming and J lost 10 bases; unmatched junction nucleotides: 6. CDR1 is MDHEN and CDR2 is SYDVKM in the germline V gene. The CDR3 DNA reads TGTGCCAGCAGTTCGGACAGGGTACTCTCACCCCTCCACTTT. It codes for CASSSDRVLSPLHF.